What follows are 31 T cell receptor beta chains derived from one specimen sequenced in a study of cytomegalovirus exposure and HLA in healthy donors. Amplification used 60 Vbeta primers and 13 Jbeta primers. Some clones are missing from TCRdb's copy, which holds only in-frame ones; the method was immunoSEQ multiplex PCR. The table has 98,000 or so clones, approximately 80% seen once. The sample taken for sequencing was PBMCs. Receptors were obtained from a man aged 55 to 70 in good health and CMV-seropositive.

This clone was recorded a few times. J is TRBJ2-7 and V is TRBV25-1, with 9 bases fitting TRBD1. V was clipped by 5 bases and J by 8 bases; unmatched bases: 13. The CDR3 covers 15 residues. Germline V gene lookup returns CDR1 MGHDK and CDR2 SYGVNS. CDR3 nucleotides: TGTGCCAGCAGTTACGGGGGACAGGGTTTGGGGCAGCAGTACTTC. The encoded protein is CASSYGGQGLGQQYF.

The chain recombines TRBV4-3 with TRBJ1-1; 9 bases are a match to TRBD1. In germline, CDR1 is LGHNA, CDR2 YSLEER. The ends lost 2 bases at V and 5 bases at J; junction bases unmatched: 3. This CDR3 region has 14 residues. Here the CDR3 reads CASSQTTGGTEAFF. The CDR3, as DNA: TGCGCCAGCAGCCAAACGACAGGGGGAACTGAAGCTTTCTTT.

J is TRBJ2-1 and V is TRBV10-3; 9 bases match TRBD1. This CDR3 spans 14 amino acids. Trimming at V came to 4 bases and at J to 8 bases, leaving 6 bases not matched to a gene. From germline, CDR1 is ENHRY and CDR2 SYGVKD. The CDR3: CAISVSGQGDEQFF. In DNA form, the CDR3 reads TGTGCCATCAGTGTTTCGGGACAGGGTGATGAGCAGTTCTTC.

V usage is TRBV9 and J usage is TRBJ2-3; tentative D call: TRBD2 (5 bases). The V end lost 4 bases, the J end lost 1 base, and 7 bases lay between the germline ends. CDR3 size: 13 residues. Germline V CDR1 and CDR2: SGDLS, YYNGEE. CDR3 DNA: TGTGCCAGCAGCTTGCGGGGCACAGATACGCAGTATTTT. Protein sequence: CASSLRGTDTQYF.

V gene TRBV11-2 combines with J gene TRBJ1-4; unclear D gene. There are 14 residues in the CDR3. Trimming pared 5 bases from V and 8 bases from J, leaving 15 bases between. Germline CDR1 SGHAT, CDR2 FQNNGV. CDR3 sequence reads: CASSRTRGGEKLFF. For the CDR3, the DNA is TGTGCCAGCAGCCGTACGAGAGGCGGAGAAAAACTGTTTTTT. The full variable domain, in which reference TRBV11-2 and TRBJ1-4 provide the parts outside the CDR3, is EAGVAQSPRYKIIEKRQSVAFWCNPISGHATLYWYQQILGQGPKLLIQFQNNGVVDDSQLPKDRFSAERLKGVDSTLKIQPAKLEDSAVYLCASSRTRGGEKLFFGSGTQLSVL.

J is TRBJ2-2 and V is TRBV28, with a weak D call TRBD2 (6 bases). This CDR3 is 14 amino acids long. Trimming stripped 4 bases from V and 7 bases from J, with 13 bases between. CDR1 MDHEN and CDR2 SYDVKM come from the germline V gene. CDR3 DNA: TGTGCCAGCAGTTCCGGCGGGGAATACGGGGAGCTGTTTTTT. This codes for CASSSGGEYGELFF.

The chain carries TRBV7-3 and TRBJ2-1, with 8 positions matching TRBD2. Trimming removed 5 bases from V and 8 bases from J; junction bases left unmatched: 11. The CDR3 consists of 15 residues. The germline CDR1 and CDR2 sequences are SGHTA and FQGTGA. The CDR3 bases are TGTGCCAGCAGCCCTCGGCGGGGGGCTGGGGATGAGCAGTTCTTC. It yields the protein CASSPRRGAGDEQFF.

The chain couples TRBV19 to TRBJ1-2, with 8 bases fitting TRBD1. The V and J ends lost 5 bases and 8 bases, in that order; junction bases with no gene match: 16. Germline CDR1 is LNHDA and CDR2 is SQIVND (reference sequence). There are 16 residues in the CDR3. In DNA form, the CDR3 reads TGTGCCAGTAGTGAGGACAGGGCCCCCTCTATCGGAGGCTACACCTTC. The encoded protein is CASSEDRAPSIGGYTF.

This chain connects TRBV10-3 to TRBJ1-5; D call uncertain. The germline V gene encodes CDR1 ENHRY and CDR2 SYGVKD. This CDR3 comprises 13 residues. V was pared by 5 bases and J by 3 bases, with 8 bases between. CDR3 coding DNA: TGTGCCATCAGTACTAGGGACAATCAGCCCCAGCATTTT. It codes for CAISTRDNQPQHF.

Concerning this clone itself: This sample includes further DNA sequences coding for the same CDR3. The rearrangement uses TRBV5-1 and TRBJ2-6; TRBD1 agrees at 9 bases. The CDR3 has 18 amino acids. The V segment lost 5 bases and the J segment 1 base; nucleotides outside the gene matches: 10. The germline V gene has CDR1 SGHRS and CDR2 YFSETQ. The CDR3 protein is CASRPRDRATSGANVLTF. The CDR3 DNA is TGCGCCAGCAGGCCTCGGGACAGGGCAACATCTGGGGCCAACGTCCTGACTTTC.

This rearrangement joins TRBV5-1 to TRBJ2-7; D not certain. CDR1 is SGHRS and CDR2 is YFSETQ in the germline V gene. The CDR3 extends over 11 amino acids. V lost 1 base, J lost 4 bases, and 3 bases lay in between. CDR3 region: CASSLRYEQYF. In DNA form, the CDR3 reads TGCGCCAGCAGCTTGCGGTACGAGCAGTACTTC.

The J gene is TRBJ2-4, the V gene TRBV9; D not resolved. The germline V gene encodes CDR1 SGDLS and CDR2 YYNGEE. V was clipped by 0 bases and J by 0 bases, with 10 bases between them. The CDR3 loop spans 16 amino acids. The CDR3 sequence: CASSVDSTLAKNIQYF. The CDR3 coding sequence is TGTGCCAGCAGCGTAGACAGCACTTTAGCCAAAAACATTCAGTACTTC.

This sequence joins TRBV7-9 and TRBJ2-3, with 8 bases aligning to TRBD2. J was trimmed by 5 bases and V by 0 bases; bases with no gene match: 4. This CDR3 has 15 residues. From germline, CDR1 is SEHNR and CDR2 FQNEAQ (reference sequence). The CDR3 is CASSLAAGVGDTQYF. DNA for the CDR3: TGTGCCAGCAGCTTAGCAGCGGGGGTGGGAGATACGCAGTATTTT.

V gene TRBV19 combines with J gene TRBJ2-6; 10 bases match TRBD1. Looked up from germline, CDR1 is LNHDA and CDR2 is SQIVND (reference sequence). The ends lost 5 bases at V and 2 bases at J; junction bases unmatched: 0. The CDR3 has 15 amino acids. The CDR3, as DNA: TGTGCCAGTAGTGACAGGGGGCCTGGGGCCAACGTCCTGACTTTC. Protein: CASSDRGPGANVLTF.

The rearrangement links TRBV19 to TRBJ1-3, with D possibly matching TRBD1 (5 bases). The germline V gene encodes CDR1 LNHDA and CDR2 SQIVND (reference sequence). This CDR3 is built from 15 residues. Trimming removed 6 bases from V and 4 bases from J, with 16 bases in between. The CDR3 here is CASSQAGVRGNTIYF. The CDR3 nucleotides read TGTGCCAGTAGCCAAGCGGGGGTAAGAGGAAACACCATATATTTT. The complete variable domain, with remaining parts taken from reference TRBV19 and TRBJ1-3, reads DGGITQSPKYLFRKEGQNVTLSCEQNLNHDAMYWYRQDPGQGLRLIYYSQIVNDFQKGDIAEGYSVSREKKESFPLTVTSAQKNPTAFYLCASSQAGVRGNTIYFGEGSWLTVV.

The V gene is TRBV10-3, the J gene TRBJ2-4; D is unresolved. The CDR3 has 14 residues. Deletions cut 0 bases from V and 6 bases from J, with 9 bases between. Germline CDR1 is ENHRY and CDR2 is SYGVKD. This CDR3 reads CAISESLTLNIQYF. The DNA of the CDR3 is TGTGCCATCAGTGAGTCGTTGACTCTAAACATTCAGTACTTC.

The J gene is TRBJ1-5, the V gene TRBV7-8, with D unclear. CDR3 length: 15 residues. Germline V gene lookup returns CDR1 SGHVS and CDR2 FQNEAQ. The V end was cut by 2 bases, the J end by 4 bases, with 12 bases between. The CDR3 nucleotides are TGTGCCAGCAGCTTATGGCGGTCTGCGAATCAGCCCCAGCATTTT. It translates to CASSLWRSANQPQHF.

This clone was observed a handful of times. The genes are TRBV6-1 and TRBJ1-2; 8 positions match TRBD1. Per germline, CDR1 MNHNS and CDR2 SASEGT. The CDR3 sequence is 14 residues long. V lost 8 bases and J lost 4; bases outside the gene matches: 9. In DNA form, the CDR3 reads TGTGCCAGCCAGAGAAACAGGGGGGCCTATGGCTACACCTTC. Protein: CASQRNRGAYGYTF.

J is TRBJ1-1 and V is TRBV11-2; TRBD1 might be the D (5 bases). The CDR3 spans 15 residues. V lost 1 base, J lost 2 bases, and 11 bases lay in between. Germline V gene lookup returns CDR1 SGHAT and CDR2 FQNNGV. CDR3 sequence reads: CASSLGAGPNTEAFF. The CDR3 bases are TGTGCCAGCAGCTTAGGGGCAGGGCCTAACACTGAAGCTTTCTTT.

This clone appeared once. The CDR3 sequence: CASSVGGNSYNEQFF. The CDR3 DNA reads TGTGCCAGCAGCGTAGGCGGGAACTCCTACAATGAGCAGTTCTTC. The chain employs TRBV9 and TRBJ2-1, with D possibly matching TRBD2 (6 bases). From germline, CDR1 is SGDLS and CDR2 YYNGEE. This CDR3 has 15 residues. V dropped 0 bases and J dropped 0 bases, with 7 bases sitting between them.

This clone was recorded once. The genes are TRBV4-3 and TRBJ2-2, with D possibly TRBD1 on 6 matching bases. The CDR3 loop spans 15 amino acids. Germline V gene lookup returns CDR1 LGHNA and CDR2 YSLEER. V was cut by 0 bases and J by 8 bases, with 13 bases left in between. CDR3 nucleotide sequence: TGCGCCAGCAGCCAAGAGCGGACAGTCAGAGGGGAGCTGTTTTTT. This sequence encodes CASSQERTVRGELFF.

This clone showed up just a few times. The chain uses TRBV2 and TRBJ2-2; tentatively, D is TRBD1 (5 bases). There are 15 residues in the CDR3. The germline V and J ends were trimmed by 1 base and 6 bases, with 12 bases remaining between them. CDR1 SNHLY and CDR2 FYNNEI come from the germline V gene. The CDR3 nucleotides read TGTGCCAGCAGTGAAGGGGGCCAGATAGCCGGGGAGCTGTTTTTT. Translating gives CASSEGGQIAGELFF.

The chain couples TRBV7-9 to TRBJ1-1; D ambiguous. The V and J ends lost 1 base and 2 bases respectively, with 11 bases between them. This CDR3 has 15 amino acids. Germline V gives CDR1 SEHNR, CDR2 FQNEAQ (reference sequence). CDR3: CASSLENSINTEAFF. DNA for the CDR3: TGTGCCAGCAGCTTAGAAAACAGTATTAACACTGAAGCTTTCTTT.

This clone came up once. The rearrangement uses TRBV9 and TRBJ2-2; TRBD1 matches 7 bases. The CDR3 totals 16 residues. The J segment lost 0 bases and the V segment lost 0 bases, leaving 2 bases of the junction unmatched. Germline CDR1 reads SGDLS; CDR2 reads YYNGEE. The CDR3 coding sequence is TGTGCCAGCAGCGTAGTGGGGACAGCGAACACCGGGGAGCTGTTTTTT. This codes for CASSVVGTANTGELFF.

The chain is built from TRBV7-8 and TRBJ2-7; possible D gene TRBD2, 6 bases. The CDR3 loop spans 17 amino acids. The V end lost 4 bases, the J end lost 6 bases, and 25 bases lay between the germline ends. Germline V gene data show CDR1 as SGHVS and CDR2 as FQNEAQ. The DNA of the CDR3 is TGTGCCAGCAGCTCACCCAGGGACTCCGCGCCAGGGTCCGAGCAGTACTTC. Its translation is CASSSPRDSAPGSEQYF.

The chain employs TRBV29-1 and TRBJ2-1; 7 bases are shared with TRBD1. The CDR3 extends over 14 amino acids. The trim removed 8 bases at V and 3 bases at J, leaving 10 bases unmatched. Germline assignment: CDR1 SQVTM and CDR2 ANQGSEA. DNA for the CDR3: TGCAGCAAAGCCCGGGACAGCAACTACAATGAGCAGTTCTTC. Amino acid sequence: CSKARDSNYNEQFF.

This clone has just one count. This chain connects TRBV7-8 to TRBJ1-3; D ambiguous. Germline V CDR1 and CDR2: SGHVS, FQNEAQ. V gave up 5 bases and J gave up 4 bases, with 12 bases separating them. The CDR3 has 14 amino acids. The CDR3 bases are TGTGCCAGCAGCCCAAGTAACAGAGGAAACACCATATATTTT. It specifies CASSPSNRGNTIYF.

V usage is TRBV4-3 and J usage is TRBJ2-3; D possibly corresponds to TRBD2 (6 bases). V was clipped by 0 bases and J by 0 bases, with 16 bases between them. In germline, CDR1 is LGHNA, CDR2 YSLEER. The CDR3 spans 18 residues. CDR3 in DNA: TGCGCCAGCAGCCAAGATGGTCTGAGCGGGCTCAGCACAGATACGCAGTATTTT. Amino acid sequence: CASSQDGLSGLSTDTQYF.

The genes are TRBV4-1 and TRBJ2-2, with D perhaps TRBD1 (6 bases). Trimming left V 4 bases short and J 2 bases short, with 8 bases between. This CDR3 is built from 14 residues. The germline gives CDR1 MGHRA, CDR2 YSYEKL. The CDR3 sequence: CASSRGQNTGELFF. The DNA for the CDR3 is TGCGCCAGCAGCCGGGGACAAAACACCGGGGAGCTGTTTTTT.

The chain recombines TRBV20-1 with TRBJ1-2, with D unresolved. V was shortened by 6 bases and J by 4 bases, with 9 bases between the two germline ends. The CDR3 sequence is 11 residues long. Germline assignment: CDR1 DFQATT and CDR2 SNEGSKA (reference sequence). The CDR3 DNA sequence: TGCAGTGCCAAAGAGGTCTATGGCTACACCTTC. It yields the protein CSAKEVYGYTF.

CDR3 sequence (DNA): TGTGCCAGCAGCTTGGACATCTACGAGCAGTACTTC. Translated: CASSLDIYEQYF. V gene TRBV7-2 combines with J gene TRBJ2-7; D may be TRBD1 (5 bases). CDR3 size: 12 residues. The V and J ends lost 3 bases and 3 bases respectively, with 6 bases between them. The germline gives CDR1 SGHTA, CDR2 FQGNSA.